This TCR beta chain was retrieved from a study of beta chain features in type 1 diabetes. Overall study results and limits: Type 1 diabetes patients showed a moderate but significant shortening of TCRB CDR3s in all four CD4+ subsets.

CDR1 and CDR2 from the germline V gene are SGHAT and FQNNGV. Trimming at V came to 0 bases and at J to 4 bases, leaving 10 bases not matched to a gene. CDR3 length: 18 amino acids. Sequencing targeted expressed TCRB transcripts, as all isolated RNA had been reverse transcribed. Clones were sequenced by immunoSEQ multiplex PCR, and TCRdb holds only the in-frame ones, with some missing. The sample consists of under 350,000 clones, around 22% of them appearing once. This clone occurred a few times. Its antigen is currently unknown. The chain has TRBV11-2 and TRBJ2-1; TRBD2 aligns across 9 bases. The clonotype comes from a woman aged 25 to 45 with type 1 diabetes. Sequenced input: naive CD4+ T cells from blood. CDR3 protein: CASSLETSGRLLYNEQFF. The DNA of the CDR3 is TGTGCCAGCAGCTTAGAGACTAGCGGAAGACTCCTTTACAATGAGCAGTTCTTC.